This T cell receptor (beta chain) comes out of a study of T cell repertoires in cytomegalovirus infection. About the research overall: Based on public TCR beta signatures, there were indications of CMV infection and of a matching HLA type.

In regard to this clonotype: The antigen remains unidentified.

Germline assignment: CDR1 SGHVS and CDR2 FNYEAQ. This CDR3 is built from 14 residues. V dropped 4 bases and J dropped 0 bases, with 9 bases sitting between them. One entry per CDR3 protein results from TCRdb running MiXCR on the reads. The sample lists more than 150,000 distinct CDR3 sequences, approximately 19% occurring once. Findings and limits, study-wide: Using cumulative public TCR beta family frequency, the authors identified those who carried CMV together with the relevant HLA. CMV-specific TCR beta clonotypes restricted by HLA-C dominated the ex vivo response.

The chain joins TRBV7-6 to TRBJ1-1, with D tentatively TRBD1 (6 bases). The sequencing input was PBMCs. The clonotype was recovered from a human donor in good health (CMV status not recorded). Some clones in this sample may be carry-over from other donors' samples. The CDR3 DNA reads TGTGCCAGCAGCTCCGGACAGATGAACACTGAAGCTTTCTTT. Translating it yields CASSSGQMNTEAFF.